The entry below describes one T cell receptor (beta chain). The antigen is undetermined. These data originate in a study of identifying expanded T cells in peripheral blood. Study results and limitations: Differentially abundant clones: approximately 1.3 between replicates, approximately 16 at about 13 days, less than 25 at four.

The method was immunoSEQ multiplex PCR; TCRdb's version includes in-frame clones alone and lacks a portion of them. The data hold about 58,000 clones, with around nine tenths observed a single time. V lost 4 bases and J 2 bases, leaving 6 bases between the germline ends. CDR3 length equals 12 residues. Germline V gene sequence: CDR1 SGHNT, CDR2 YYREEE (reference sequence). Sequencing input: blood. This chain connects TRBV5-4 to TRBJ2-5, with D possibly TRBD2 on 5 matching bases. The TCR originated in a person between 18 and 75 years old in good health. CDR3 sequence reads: CASSREQETQYF. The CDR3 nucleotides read TGTGCCAGCAGCCGGGAACAAGAGACCCAGTACTTC.